This paragraph reports one T cell receptor beta chain. The antigen this receptor binds is unknown. Per-base quality was not reported, and no clone a single base away is much larger than it. This specimen belongs to a study of blood T cells in healthy people across ages (dated by TCRdb to the mid-2010s). As for the study more broadly: In model experiments, template switching captured roughly one uniquely barcoded TCR beta cDNA molecule for every two T cells. For two donors (one aged 18 to 30 and one aged 80 or older), the study analyzed two additional independent replicas of 1 million unique cDNA reads from the same blood draw. Using deep sequencing normalized with unique cDNA molecular identifiers, the study measured how TCR beta repertoire diversity changes with age. Donors of different ages were randomly distributed across sequencing lanes to avoid experimental bias. The donors were split into four age groups: young (average about 15 years), middle-aged (about 40), aged (about 56) and long-lived (roughly 77). What the study reported, not specific to this receptor: Total diversity estimates from one million sequenced T cells were considered lower bounds and underestimates. As age increased, observed TCR beta diversity per million T cells dropped in a roughly linear way, and a significant reduction was already evident by age 40. Compared with the aged group, the long-lived group had more naive CD4+ T cells, fewer expanded clones and increased TCR diversity, a pattern suggesting age selection. Donor CMV infection status was unknown, potentially confounding age-related changes in expanded clonotypes. A strong correlation was found between observed TCR beta diversity and the percentage of naive T cells measured by flow cytometry. Bulk unsorted PBMC profiling prevented conclusive comparison of naive and antigen-experienced compartments.

The CDR3, from cysteine to phenylalanine, totals 18 residues. Here the CDR3 DNA is all that survives: 54 bases in frame from base 1. Reading the germline V gene gives CDR1 SNHLY and CDR2 FYNNEI. Deletion took 2 bases off V and 0 bases off J, with a span of 17 bases between the germline ends. The approximately 41 donors, aged about 6 to 100 years, were systemically healthy Caucasian individuals from Russia. Each donor gave 8.5 to 10 milliliters of peripheral blood, collected into EDTA-treated Vacutainer tubes. PBMCs were isolated by Ficoll-Paque density-gradient centrifugation, with at least 6 million obtained per sample. Total RNA, at least 5 micrograms per sample, was extracted from PBMCs with Trizol reagent. The percentages of naive CD45RAhigh/CD27high T cells were determined by flow cytometry on a PBMC aliquot from every donor. Library preparation was by 5' RACE. Sequencing was performed on an Illumina HiSeq 2500. The second PCR ran for roughly 7 to 12 cycles and used a J-beta primer mix along with a sample-barcoded 5' primer. Each TCR beta cDNA molecule received a unique molecular identifier from a template-switch 5' adaptor carrying 12 random nucleotides. At least 2.5 million CDR3-containing paired-end reads were obtained from each sample. All of the RNA was converted into first-strand cDNA using the Mint cDNA synthesis kit, with a TRBC-specific oligonucleotide serving as the primer. Following uracil-DNA glycosylase treatment, all cDNA underwent a first 18-cycle PCR with the universal primers M1SS and BC2_uni_R. As for how the authors treated the data: For normalization, 1 million high-quality reads, each with a distinct molecular identifier, were randomly selected from each sample. Instead of being binned into consensus sequences, reads with shared molecular identifiers were discarded. MiTCR, set to a Q25 quality threshold and the strictest error-elimination algorithm, was used for CDR3 identification, clonotype clustering and error correction. Lower-bound total TCR beta diversity was estimated with a nonparametric unseen species model using Euler transformation. TCRdb trimmed the raw reads at Q25, called clones with MiXCR and kept productive beta chains. Rows merge per CDR3 protein into single entries with the most common DNA and genes. TCRdb's processing, not the authors', yielded these V and J calls. The sample profile shows about 1.6 million distinct CDR3 sequences; about 31% of them were found once. The ten largest clones take up approximately 10% of the sample.

This chain is built from TRBV2 and TRBJ2-4, and the D gene may be TRBD2, 7 bases matching. This TCR derives from a woman in her twenties or thirties in good health. The sequenced sample consisted of blood. The CDR3 reads CASSESGRGAVAKNIQYF. The base sequence is TGTGCCAGCAGTGAAAGTGGACGGGGGGCCGTAGCCAAAAACATTCAGTACTTC.